This is a list of T cell receptor beta chains from one sample in a study of blood T cell repertoires in COVID-19. Sequenced by immunoSEQ multiplex PCR; TCRdb stores in-frame clones only, minus some. The sample has about 3,200 clones, around 87% seen once. Sequencing used peripheral blood. These receptors all come from a human donor with active COVID-19. The donor label of this sample is uncertain. Both conserved end residues are part of each CDR3. A D gene is named only where the DNA matches it firmly. Size is omitted from some rows. Given values are once, few, many or a class for expanded clones.

j_call: TRBJ1-2
d_call: .
clone_size: .
v_call: TRBV7-2
cdr3_nt: TGTGCCAGCAGCTTAGGGACAGCTAACTATGGCTACACCTTC
cdr3_aa: CASSLGTANYGYTF

j_call: TRBJ1-1
d_call: .
clone_size: .
v_call: TRBV11-2
cdr3_nt: TGTGCCAGCAGCTTAGAAACCCCAGGGCGCACTGAAGCTTTCTTT
cdr3_aa: CASSLETPGRTEAFF

j_call: TRBJ2-2
d_call: TRBD1
clone_size: .
v_call: TRBV27
cdr3_nt: TGTGCCAGCAGTTACCCCCCCGGACAGGGAAGGTTCGCCGGGGAGCTGTTTTTT
cdr3_aa: CASSYPPGQGRFAGELFF

j_call: TRBJ2-2
d_call: TRBD2
clone_size: .
v_call: TRBV5-1
cdr3_nt: TGCGCCAGCAGCCTTACTAGCGGGGGGGCGGCACTCTCCGGGGAGCTGTTTTTT
cdr3_aa: CASSLTSGGAALSGELFF

j_call: TRBJ1-2
d_call: .
clone_size: .
v_call: TRBV10-3
cdr3_nt: TGTGCCATCAGTGACAGGGGAGAGGGCTACACCTTC
cdr3_aa: CAISDRGEGYTF

j_call: TRBJ2-1
d_call: TRBD2
clone_size: few
v_call: TRBV3-1/TRBV3-2
cdr3_nt: TGTGCCAGCAGCCCCAGAGCGGGGGCGGGAGGTGAGCAGTTCTTC
cdr3_aa: CASSPRAGAGGEQFF

j_call: TRBJ2-2
d_call: .
clone_size: .
v_call: TRBV25-1
cdr3_nt: TGTGCCAGCAAAGGTACCGCAGGGACCGGGGAGCTGTTTTTT
cdr3_aa: CASKGTAGTGELFF

j_call: TRBJ2-1
d_call: .
clone_size: .
v_call: TRBV9
cdr3_nt: TGTGCCAGCAGCGTGCAAAGTGGAGCGAGCTCCTACAATGAGCAGTTCTTC
cdr3_aa: CASSVQSGASSYNEQFF

j_call: TRBJ1-1
d_call: .
clone_size: once
v_call: TRBV15
cdr3_nt: TGTGCCACCAGCAGGGAAGGACACGTGAACACTGAAGCTTTCTTT
cdr3_aa: CATSREGHVNTEAFF

j_call: TRBJ1-5
d_call: TRBD1
clone_size: .
v_call: TRBV24-1
cdr3_nt: TGTGCCACCAGTGGAGGAGGGGGCGGGAATCAGCCCCAGCATTTT
cdr3_aa: CATSGGGGGNQPQHF

j_call: TRBJ2-1
d_call: .
clone_size: .
v_call: TRBV7-9
cdr3_nt: TGTGCCAGCAGCTTAGGCAGCTCCTACAATGAGCAGTTCTTC
cdr3_aa: CASSLGSSYNEQFF

j_call: TRBJ2-3
d_call: .
clone_size: .
v_call: TRBV29-1
cdr3_nt: TGCAGCGTTGAATATAGCACAGATACGCAGTATTTT
cdr3_aa: CSVEYSTDTQYF

j_call: TRBJ2-2
d_call: .
clone_size: few
v_call: TRBV6-5
cdr3_nt: TGTGCCAGCAGTTACTCGAGGGCACCCGGGGAGCTGTTTTTT
cdr3_aa: CASSYSRAPGELFF

j_call: TRBJ2-1
d_call: .
clone_size: few
v_call: TRBV25-1
cdr3_nt: TGTGCCAGCAGTGAATTGACTGATTACAATGAGCAGTTCTTC
cdr3_aa: CASSELTDYNEQFF

j_call: TRBJ2-2
d_call: .
clone_size: .
v_call: TRBV7-9
cdr3_nt: TGTGCCAGCAGCCCGACGACTCGAGCGAACACCGGGGAGCTGTTTTTT
cdr3_aa: CASSPTTRANTGELFF

j_call: TRBJ1-2
d_call: TRBD1
clone_size: .
v_call: TRBV9
cdr3_nt: TGTGCCAGCAGCGTGTCAGGGGGTGGCTACACCTTC
cdr3_aa: CASSVSGGGYTF

j_call: TRBJ2-5
d_call: .
clone_size: .
v_call: TRBV9
cdr3_nt: TGTGCCAGCAGCGTAGGCTCCAGCGAGACGGAGACCCAGTACTTC
cdr3_aa: CASSVGSSETETQYF

j_call: TRBJ2-3
d_call: TRBD2
clone_size: .
v_call: TRBV4-3
cdr3_nt: TGCGCCAGCAGCCAAGATCCCGGGAGGTCGGATACGCAGTATTTT
cdr3_aa: CASSQDPGRSDTQYF

j_call: TRBJ1-6
d_call: .
clone_size: .
v_call: TRBV19
cdr3_nt: TGTGCCAGTACCCCGGGCAGGGGTAATTCACCCCTCCACTTT
cdr3_aa: CASTPGRGNSPLHF

j_call: TRBJ2-1
d_call: TRBD2
clone_size: .
v_call: TRBV24-1
cdr3_nt: TGTGCCACCAGTGATTTAGGGACTAGCGAGGAGAATGAGCAGTTCTTC
cdr3_aa: CATSDLGTSEENEQFF

j_call: TRBJ2-1
d_call: TRBD1
clone_size: .
v_call: TRBV19
cdr3_nt: TGTGCCAGTAGAGGACAGGTTGATGAGCAGTTCTTC
cdr3_aa: CASRGQVDEQFF

j_call: TRBJ2-1
d_call: .
clone_size: once
v_call: TRBV3-1/TRBV3-2
cdr3_nt: TGTGCCAGCAGCTCACGCACTAGCTCCTACAATGAGCAGTTCTTC
cdr3_aa: CASSSRTSSYNEQFF

j_call: TRBJ2-3
d_call: .
clone_size: once
v_call: TRBV9
cdr3_nt: TGTGCCAGCAGCCCAGCGCGAACTACAGATACGCAGTATTTT
cdr3_aa: CASSPARTTDTQYF

j_call: TRBJ1-2
d_call: .
clone_size: .
v_call: TRBV5-1
cdr3_nt: TGCGCCAGCAGCTTGGACCTTGGGGAGGGCTACACCTTC
cdr3_aa: CASSLDLGEGYTF

j_call: TRBJ1-6
d_call: .
clone_size: .
v_call: TRBV24-1
cdr3_nt: TGTGCCACCAGTGATGGGAGATCACCCCTCCACTTT
cdr3_aa: CATSDGRSPLHF

j_call: TRBJ2-1
d_call: .
clone_size: .
v_call: TRBV9
cdr3_nt: TGTGCCAGCAGCGTAGAGGCTAGCGCTTACAATGAGCAGTTCTTC
cdr3_aa: CASSVEASAYNEQFF

j_call: TRBJ2-2
d_call: TRBD1
clone_size: .
v_call: TRBV19
cdr3_nt: TGTGCCAGTAGTAGGACAGGCCCTGGGGCCGGGGAGCTGTTTTTT
cdr3_aa: CASSRTGPGAGELFF

j_call: TRBJ2-3
d_call: .
clone_size: .
v_call: TRBV11-3
cdr3_nt: TGTGCCAGCAGCTTGGGCGGGGCTAGCACAGATACGCAGTATTTT
cdr3_aa: CASSLGGASTDTQYF

j_call: TRBJ1-1
d_call: .
clone_size: .
v_call: TRBV18
cdr3_nt: TGTGCCAGCTCACCAAGACAGGTGCCGAACACTGAAGCTTTCTTT
cdr3_aa: CASSPRQVPNTEAFF

j_call: TRBJ2-3
d_call: .
clone_size: .
v_call: TRBV7-2
cdr3_nt: TGTGCCAGCAGCTTAGCGGGGCTAGCGATCTCTTCTGAACATTTT
cdr3_aa: CASSLAGLAISSEHF

j_call: TRBJ2-1
d_call: TRBD2
clone_size: .
v_call: TRBV4-3
cdr3_nt: TGCGCCAGCAGCCGAGACCTAGCGGGAGGGTACAATGAGCAGTTCTTC
cdr3_aa: CASSRDLAGGYNEQFF

j_call: TRBJ2-7
d_call: .
clone_size: .
v_call: TRBV30
cdr3_nt: TGTGCCGTAGACAGCCGCTCCTACGAGCAGTACTTC
cdr3_aa: CAVDSRSYEQYF

j_call: TRBJ2-2
d_call: TRBD2
clone_size: .
v_call: TRBV7-8
cdr3_nt: TGTGCCAGCAGCCCTTGGACTAGCGGGGGGATCGGGGAGCTGTTTTTT
cdr3_aa: CASSPWTSGGIGELFF

j_call: TRBJ2-5
d_call: TRBD2
clone_size: .
v_call: TRBV5-5
cdr3_nt: TGTGCCAGCAGCTTACCCACCGGGGGGGCGGAGACCCAGTACTTC
cdr3_aa: CASSLPTGGAETQYF

j_call: TRBJ1-5
d_call: .
clone_size: .
v_call: TRBV20-1
cdr3_nt: TGCAGTGCTAGTTTTCAGGGTAGTCAATATAGCAATCAGCCCCAGCATTTT
cdr3_aa: CSASFQGSQYSNQPQHF

j_call: TRBJ1-4
d_call: TRBD1
clone_size: .
v_call: TRBV14
cdr3_nt: TGTGCCAGCAGCCAAGACCCGGGACAGCGTAATGAAAAACTGTTTTTT
cdr3_aa: CASSQDPGQRNEKLFF

j_call: TRBJ2-1
d_call: TRBD2
clone_size: .
v_call: TRBV11-3
cdr3_nt: TGTGCCAGCAGCTTAACCTCTAGCGGGAGGACGAATGAGCAGTTCTTC
cdr3_aa: CASSLTSSGRTNEQFF